One and the same sample provided the 23 T cell receptor beta chains below, sequenced in a study of CD8+ T cells in alopecia areata. Reverse transcribed after extraction, RNA yielded cDNA as the sequencing template. Assay: immunoSEQ multiplex PCR; the TCRdb copy retains only in-frame clones and omits some. The sample lists about 140,000 clones; more than 85% were seen once. Treatment: oral pan-JAK inhibitor, 5-10 mg twice daily. The input for sequencing was CD8+ T cells sorted from blood, taken at week 4, from a patient treated with tofacitinib. The receptors shown here come from a human donor with alopecia areata.

CDR3 in amino acids: CASSHTSGFYNEQFF. CDR3 DNA: TGCGCCAGCAGCCATACTAGCGGGTTCTACAATGAGCAGTTCTTC. The gene calls are TRBV4-1 and TRBJ2-1; 9 nucleotides align to TRBD2. V lost 3 bases and J lost 3; bases outside the gene matches: 3. This CDR3 is built from 15 residues. Germline V gene lookup returns CDR1 MGHRA and CDR2 YSYEKL.

The rearrangement joins TRBV5-4 to TRBJ1-1; tentative D call: TRBD1 (5 bases). CDR1 is SGHNT and CDR2 is YYREEE in the germline V gene (reference sequence). The CDR3 has 11 amino acids. Trimming removed 5 bases from V and 5 bases from J, with 7 bases in between. CDR3 amino acids: CASSWGTEAFF. Here the CDR3 DNA reads TGTGCCAGCAGTTGGGGGACTGAAGCTTTCTTT.

V is TRBV4-2 and J is TRBJ2-3, with 15 bases fitting TRBD2. The CDR3 totals 16 residues. Unmatched junction bases numbered 3, after V lost 4 bases and J lost 4 bases. CDR1 and CDR2 (germline): LGHNA, YNFKEQ. The CDR3 region is CASSPGLAGGPDTQYF. For the CDR3, the DNA is TGTGCCAGCAGCCCCGGACTAGCGGGGGGGCCAGATACGCAGTATTTT.

DNA for the CDR3: TGCAGCGCCGGGATAAACTATGGCTACACCTTC. It encodes CSAGINYGYTF. The chain is built from TRBV29-1 and TRBJ1-2, with unresolved D. Trimming cost V 7 bases and J 2 bases, with 8 bases left between them. CDR1 and CDR2 from the germline V gene are SQVTM and ANQGSEA. The CDR3 totals 11 residues.

The V gene is TRBV4-1, the J gene TRBJ2-6; perhaps TRBD2 as D (5 bases). Germline CDR1 is MGHRA and CDR2 is YSYEKL. Trimming shortened V by 2 bases and J by 0 bases, and 8 bases separated the two germline ends. This CDR3 contains 16 residues. The DNA for the CDR3 is TGCGCCAGCAGCCAAAGACTAAGCTCTGGGGCCAACGTCCTGACTTTC. Its protein is CASSQRLSSGANVLTF.

V is TRBV6-5 and J is TRBJ2-3; maybe TRBD1 (6 bases). CDR1 is MNHEY, CDR2 SVGAGI, per germline. The CDR3 is 15 residues long. V lost 7 bases to trimming and J lost 0 bases, with 14 bases between them. The CDR3 sequence: CASMRGSQSTDTQYF. In DNA, the CDR3 is TGTGCCAGCATGAGGGGGAGTCAAAGCACAGATACGCAGTATTTT.

This clone was counted a single time. This rearrangement joins TRBV14 to TRBJ2-7; maybe TRBD2 (7 bases). Germline V gene data show CDR1 as SGHDN and CDR2 as FVKESK. V lost 3 bases and J 4 bases, leaving 19 bases between the germline ends. The CDR3 consists of 16 residues. The CDR3 nucleotides are TGTGCCAGCAGCCACGGACACCCAAGGGGGGGATACGAGCAGTACTTC. This sequence encodes CASSHGHPRGGYEQYF.

V gene TRBV6-1 combines with J gene TRBJ1-5, with D possibly being TRBD1 (5 bases). Germline V lookup: CDR1 MNHNS, CDR2 SASEGT. Trimming stripped 3 bases from V and 3 bases from J, with 18 bases between. This CDR3 is built from 17 residues. CDR3 amino acids: CASSDFETAVTNQPQHF. Written as DNA, the CDR3 is TGTGCCAGCAGTGATTTTGAGACAGCAGTAACCAATCAGCCCCAGCATTTT.

The sample holds a few counts of this clone. This chain joins TRBV27 and TRBJ2-4; D remains unclear. The V gene lost 5 bases and the J gene lost 0 bases, with 14 bases spanning the gap. The CDR3 spans 16 residues. CDR1 and CDR2 from the germline V gene are MNHEY and SMNVEV (reference sequence). CDR3 nucleotide sequence: TGTGCCAGCAGTGCCCCCATCGAGCTAGCCAAAAACATTCAGTACTTC. It yields the protein CASSAPIELAKNIQYF.

The genes are TRBV2 and TRBJ2-7, with D unresolved. CDR3 length: 12 amino acids. V lost 4 bases to trimming and J lost 1 base, with 5 bases between them. The germline V gene encodes CDR1 SNHLY and CDR2 FYNNEI. The CDR3 sequence: CASSVGSYEQYF. The CDR3 DNA follows: TGTGCCAGCAGTGTGGGATCCTACGAGCAGTACTTC.

CDR3 region: CASSSDRGFYNEQFF. CDR3 sequence (DNA): TGTGCCAGCAGCTCGGACAGGGGATTCTACAATGAGCAGTTCTTC. The chain combines TRBV7-9 with TRBJ2-1; 9 positions agree with TRBD1. The germline V gene has CDR1 SEHNR and CDR2 FQNEAQ (reference sequence). The CDR3 extends over 15 amino acids. J gave up 3 bases and V 4 bases, and 4 bases lay outside the gene matches.

This rearrangement joins TRBV15 to TRBJ2-6; the D is unclear. The CDR3 length is 14 residues. CDR1 is LNHNV, CDR2 YYDKDF, per germline (reference sequence). The ends were cut back, 8 bases at V and 0 bases at J, with 8 bases in the middle. CDR3 DNA: TGTGCCACCCAAAAATCCTCTGGGGCCAACGTCCTGACTTTC. Amino acid sequence: CATQKSSGANVLTF.

The genes are TRBV4-1 and TRBJ2-2; 12 bases match TRBD2. Germline V gene data show CDR1 as MGHRA and CDR2 as YSYEKL. V trimming: 3 bases; J trimming: 1 base; junction bases outside the gene matches: 9. This CDR3 spans 19 amino acids. The CDR3 here is CASSHKPGLAGMNTGELFF. In DNA, the CDR3 is TGCGCCAGCAGCCACAAACCGGGACTAGCGGGTATGAACACCGGGGAGCTGTTTTTT.

The rearrangement links TRBV4-1 to TRBJ1-2; no clear D. Germline CDR1 reads MGHRA; CDR2 reads YSYEKL. Trimming cost V 0 bases and J 3 bases, with 8 bases left between them. This CDR3 contains 14 residues. CDR3 sequence: CASSQESGDYGYTF. The CDR3 DNA follows: TGCGCCAGCAGCCAAGAGTCAGGAGACTATGGCTACACCTTC.

V and J are TRBV7-6 and TRBJ2-1, with D uncertain. Germline V gene lookup returns CDR1 SGHVS and CDR2 FNYEAQ. The CDR3 is 15 residues long. Trimming cost V 5 bases and J 0 bases, with 11 bases left between them. The CDR3 spells CASSPSSASYNEQFF. The CDR3 DNA is TGTGCCAGCAGCCCATCTTCGGCCTCCTACAATGAGCAGTTCTTC.

Remarks on this clone: The same CDR3 arises from other DNA sequences in this sample as well. V and J are TRBV10-3 and TRBJ2-7; no firm D call. Germline CDR1 reads ENHRY; CDR2 reads SYGVKD. This CDR3 comprises 12 residues. The V end was cut by 0 bases, the J end by 3 bases, with 3 bases between. The CDR3 protein is CAISESGYEQYF. CDR3 coding DNA: TGTGCCATCAGTGAGTCAGGCTACGAGCAGTACTTC.

The chain is built from TRBV14 and TRBJ2-2, with D possibly being TRBD2 (6 bases). The length of the CDR3 is 16 residues. V gave up 1 base and J gave up 4 bases, with 13 bases separating them. Germline CDR1 reads SGHDN; CDR2 reads FVKESK. The CDR3 DNA reads TGTGCCAGCAGCCAAGTCGGGGGTATGGTCACCGGGGAGCTGTTTTTT. Its protein product is CASSQVGGMVTGELFF.

CDR3 in amino acids: CAALGGFGYTF. The CDR3 DNA follows: TGTGCCGCCCTGGGAGGGTTTGGCTACACCTTC. The chain combines TRBV6-5 with TRBJ1-2; D is undetermined. This CDR3 region has 11 residues. V shed 11 bases and J shed 7 bases, with 14 bases lying between them. Germline CDR1 reads MNHEY; CDR2 reads SVGAGI.

To note about this clone: Other DNA sequences within the sample encode an identical CDR3. The chain joins TRBV4-1 to TRBJ2-7; maybe TRBD2 (6 bases). The CDR3 runs 15 residues. V was shortened by 0 bases and J by 2 bases, with 11 bases between the two germline ends. Germline loops: CDR1 MGHRA, CDR2 YSYEKL. CDR3 in amino acids: CASSQEGGRAYEQYF. The CDR3 coding sequence is TGCGCCAGCAGCCAAGAGGGGGGAAGGGCCTACGAGCAGTACTTC.

The CDR3 DNA is TGCAGCGTTGAAGCTTTGGGGGAAGGGACATCTAGCTATGGCTACACCTTC. The encoded protein is CSVEALGEGTSSYGYTF. This rearrangement joins TRBV29-1 to TRBJ1-2; D possibly corresponds to TRBD1 (6 bases). From germline, CDR1 is SQVTM and CDR2 ANQGSEA. V was shortened by 1 base and J by 4 bases, with 22 bases between the two germline ends. This CDR3 is 17 amino acids long.

This chain uses TRBV29-1 with TRBJ2-2; D may be TRBD1 (6 bases). CDR1 and CDR2 from the germline V gene are SQVTM and ANQGSEA. There are 15 residues in the CDR3. Trimming stripped 2 bases from V and 0 bases from J, with 10 bases between. The CDR3 region is CSVESGDSNTGELFF. The CDR3 DNA sequence: TGCAGCGTTGAATCAGGGGATTCGAACACCGGGGAGCTGTTTTTT.

The rearrangement uses TRBV6-6 and TRBJ1-1; D remains unclear. Germline CDR1 reads MNHNY; CDR2 reads SVGAGI (reference sequence). Trimming cost V 1 base and J 7 bases, with 7 bases left between them. CDR3 size: 12 residues. This CDR3 reads CASSYWPDEAFF. For the CDR3, the DNA is TGTGCCAGCAGTTACTGGCCAGATGAAGCTTTCTTT.

The CDR3 bases are TGTGCCAGCAGTTTTTCAGGGTATAGCAATCAGCCCCAGCATTTT. It yields the protein CASSFSGYSNQPQHF. The chain couples TRBV27 to TRBJ1-5; TRBD1 might be the D (5 bases). V was shortened by 3 bases and J by 0 bases, with 9 bases between the two germline ends. Germline V lookup: CDR1 MNHEY, CDR2 SMNVEV (reference sequence). The CDR3 has 15 amino acids.